A single sample is the source of the 28 T cell receptor beta chains below, sequenced in a study of cytomegalovirus exposure and HLA in healthy donors. Use of 60 Vbeta and 13 Jbeta primers characterized the PCR. Produced via immunoSEQ multiplex PCR; TCRdb's table is partial and in-frame only. The sample lists around 150,000 clones; about 75% were seen once. Sequencing was performed on PBMCs. The source is a man in his fifties or sixties in good health and CMV-seronegative.

In its sample, this clone was seen a few times. The rearrangement joins TRBV28 to TRBJ2-7; TRBD2 matches at 8 bases. The CDR3 loop spans 14 amino acids. CDR1 is MDHEN, CDR2 SYDVKM, per germline. The V gene end was trimmed by 3 bases and the J gene end by 5 bases; junction bases not matched to a gene: 6. The CDR3 reads CASSFISGSDEQYF. Written as DNA, the CDR3 is TGTGCCAGCAGTTTCATCAGCGGGAGCGACGAGCAGTACTTC.

The chain recombines TRBV28 with TRBJ2-3; tentatively, D is TRBD2 (6 bases). The ends were cut back, 2 bases at V and 1 base at J, with 10 bases in the middle. Germline CDR1 reads MDHEN; CDR2 reads SYDVKM. The CDR3 has 15 residues. CDR3 nucleotide sequence: TGTGCCAGCAGTTTACCACTAGCTGGCACAGATACGCAGTATTTT. This codes for CASSLPLAGTDTQYF.

The V and J genes are TRBV7-8 and TRBJ1-4, with unresolved D. Germline V gives CDR1 SGHVS, CDR2 FQNEAQ. This CDR3 contains 15 residues. The germline V and J ends were trimmed by 2 bases and 7 bases, with 14 bases remaining between them. In nucleotides, the CDR3 is TGTGCCAGCAGCTTATCGAGGCTGAGAGGTGAAAAACTGTTTTTT. It translates to CASSLSRLRGEKLFF.

In DNA, the CDR3 is TGTGCCAGCTCCCCGACTAGCGGGAGAGGGGAGCAGTACTTC. This codes for CASSPTSGRGEQYF. The chain employs TRBV18 and TRBJ2-7; 12 bases are shared with TRBD2. The ends lost 6 bases at V and 7 bases at J; junction bases unmatched: 7. The CDR3 runs 14 residues. The germline V gene has CDR1 KGHSH and CDR2 LQKENI.

V gene TRBV27 combines with J gene TRBJ2-7, with a weak D call TRBD2 (6 bases). V lost 3 bases and J 0 bases, leaving 15 bases between the germline ends. The V gene's germline CDR1 is MNHEY and CDR2 SMNVEV (reference sequence). The CDR3 has 16 amino acids. The CDR3 region is CASSLGRDSPSYEQYF. CDR3 in DNA: TGTGCCAGCAGTTTGGGCCGGGACTCCCCCTCCTACGAGCAGTACTTC.

On this clone: Within the sample, other DNA sequences also encode this same CDR3. The chain has TRBV5-4 and TRBJ1-1, with D tentatively TRBD1 (6 bases). The CDR3 contains 14 residues. Per germline, CDR1 SGHNT and CDR2 YYREEE (reference sequence). V lost 1 base, J lost 1 base, and 8 bases lay in between. The CDR3 reads CASSLQGKNTEAFF. DNA of the CDR3: TGTGCCAGCAGCTTGCAGGGGAAGAACACTGAAGCTTTCTTT.

J is TRBJ2-7 and V is TRBV28; a weak D match, TRBD2 (6 bases). From germline, CDR1 is MDHEN and CDR2 SYDVKM. The CDR3 is 14 amino acids. V lost 0 bases to trimming and J lost 12 bases, with 18 bases between them. CDR3 in amino acids: CASSLWGQQAGPYF. The CDR3 DNA follows: TGTGCCAGCAGTTTATGGGGGCAACAGGCGGGGCCGTACTTC. The whole variable domain, filled in from reference TRBV28 and TRBJ2-7, reads DVKVTQSSRYLVKRTGEKVFLECVQDMDHENMFWYRQDPGLGLRLIYFSYDVKMKEKGDIPEGYSVSREKKERFSLILESASTNQTSMYLCASSLWGQQAGPYFGPGTRLTVT.

The table lists this clone with a few counts. The rearrangement joins TRBV5-4 to TRBJ2-5; 7 bases are shared with TRBD1. The ends lost 4 bases at V and 2 bases at J; junction bases unmatched: 2. CDR1 is SGHNT, CDR2 YYREEE, per germline (reference sequence). This CDR3 has 13 residues. CDR3 DNA: TGTGCCAGCAGCGTGGGACAGCAAGAGACCCAGTACTTC. Translation gives CASSVGQQETQYF.

This clone has more than one count but fewer than ten. The J gene is TRBJ1-3, the V gene TRBV5-6, with TRBD1 matching 10 bases. This CDR3 spans 18 amino acids. The germline gives CDR1 SGHDT, CDR2 YYEEEE. Losses at the gene ends were 4 bases for V and 4 bases for J; bases not matched to a gene: 14. CDR3 sequence (DNA): TGTGCCAGCAGCCCATTTCGCCTTGGGACAGGGGACGGAAACACCATATATTTT. Protein: CASSPFRLGTGDGNTIYF.

The V gene is TRBV6-1, the J gene TRBJ1-2; no firm D call. The CDR3 consists of 13 residues. The germline V and J ends were trimmed by 2 bases and 2 bases, with 6 bases remaining between them. Germline CDR1 is MNHNS and CDR2 is SASEGT. This CDR3 reads CASSESRNYGYTF. The CDR3 DNA is TGTGCCAGCAGTGAATCCAGAAACTATGGCTACACCTTC.

The chain employs TRBV5-1 and TRBJ2-1, with 7 bases that match TRBD1. Looked up from germline, CDR1 is SGHRS and CDR2 is YFSETQ. Trimming removed 5 bases from V and 4 bases from J; junction bases left unmatched: 6. CDR3 length: 14 amino acids. The CDR3 region is CASRPTGVYNEQFF. The CDR3 DNA is TGCGCCAGCAGGCCAACAGGGGTATACAATGAGCAGTTCTTC.

The V and J genes are TRBV5-1 and TRBJ1-4, with a possible D match to TRBD1 (5 bases). Germline V gene sequence: CDR1 SGHRS, CDR2 YFSETQ. Between the trimmed V and J ends, which lost 0 bases and 4 bases, there was a span of 7 bases. CDR3 length equals 14 residues. This chain's CDR3 is CASSLEGLNEKLFF. CDR3 nucleotides: TGCGCCAGCAGCTTGGAGGGGCTTAATGAAAAACTGTTTTTT.

The chain employs TRBV6-6 and TRBJ1-2; D not resolved. This CDR3 has 12 residues. Germline CDR1 reads MNHNY; CDR2 reads SVGAGI (reference sequence). Deletions cut 5 bases from V and 7 bases from J, with 11 bases between. The CDR3 is CASSPSVRGYTF. As DNA, the CDR3 is TGTGCCAGCAGTCCCTCCGTTCGTGGCTACACCTTC.

The chain carries TRBV11-2 and TRBJ2-5; TRBD2 matches 9 bases. The CDR3 contains 15 residues. Trimming took 4 bases from V and 5 from J; bases not matched to a gene: 8. Germline values: CDR1 SGHAT, CDR2 FQNNGV. DNA for the CDR3: TGTGCCAGCAGCTCGGGAGCGGGAGGATATGAGACCCAGTACTTC. Translation gives CASSSGAGGYETQYF. The variable domain in full, completed from reference TRBV11-2 and TRBJ2-5, reads EAGVAQSPRYKIIEKRQSVAFWCNPISGHATLYWYQQILGQGPKLLIQFQNNGVVDDSQLPKDRFSAERLKGVDSTLKIQPAKLEDSAVYLCASSSGAGGYETQYFGPGTRLLVL.

The chain links TRBV5-1 to TRBJ1-1, with TRBD1 identical over 10 bases. Trimming at V came to 3 bases and at J to 5 bases, leaving 13 bases not matched to a gene. Looked up from germline, CDR1 is SGHRS and CDR2 is YFSETQ. This CDR3 is 17 amino acids long. Written as DNA, the CDR3 is TGCGCCAGCAGCTCCCTTAGGGACAGGGGTTCGGGGACTGAAGCTTTCTTT. Protein: CASSSLRDRGSGTEAFF.

The chain employs TRBV19 and TRBJ2-7, with 8 bases identical to TRBD1. The CDR3 is 15 residues long. The J segment lost 6 bases and the V segment lost 3 bases, leaving 10 bases of the junction unmatched. Germline V lookup: CDR1 LNHDA, CDR2 SQIVND (reference sequence). In DNA form, the CDR3 reads TGTGCCAGTAGTATTCGTCAGGGGGCATCAGCCGAGCAGTACTTC. Its translation: CASSIRQGASAEQYF.

This rearrangement joins TRBV28 to TRBJ1-4; D possibly corresponds to TRBD1 (6 bases). Germline-derived CDR1 and CDR2 are MDHEN and SYDVKM. V lost 5 bases and J 4 bases, leaving 17 bases between the germline ends. CDR3 length: 16 amino acids. CDR3 residues: CASSPGGSWGNEKLFF. The CDR3 DNA is TGTGCCAGCAGTCCGGGGGGCAGTTGGGGTAATGAAAAACTGTTTTTT.

This clone has more than one count but fewer than ten. The J gene is TRBJ2-3, the V gene TRBV28; 9 bases are a match to TRBD1. The CDR3 has 17 amino acids. Germline lookup yields CDR1 MDHEN and CDR2 SYDVKM. V shed 5 bases and J 5 bases; nucleotides not matched to a gene: 14. The CDR3 sequence: CASSRDITGGAVDTQYF. The CDR3 coding sequence is TGTGCCAGCAGTCGCGACATCACAGGGGGCGCGGTAGATACGCAGTATTTT.

J is TRBJ2-2 and V is TRBV30; D is possibly TRBD1 (6 bases). This CDR3 contains 16 residues. Trimming removed 0 bases at V and 0 bases at J, with 11 bases between. Germline lookup yields CDR1 GTSNPN and CDR2 SVGIG (reference sequence). The CDR3 is CAWSVLGTTNTGELFF. The CDR3 coding sequence is TGTGCCTGGAGTGTACTTGGGACAACGAACACCGGGGAGCTGTTTTTT.

The chain couples TRBV19 to TRBJ1-2, with 7 bases identical to TRBD1. V was pared by 7 bases and J by 3 bases, with 8 bases of the junction left unmatched. The CDR3 length is 14 residues. Per the germline V gene, CDR1 is LNHDA and CDR2 is SQIVND (reference sequence). In nucleotides, the CDR3 is TGTGCCAGTAAAGGGACAGTTTCAGACTATGGCTACACCTTC. This gives the protein CASKGTVSDYGYTF.

This clone was counted once. The chain employs TRBV2 and TRBJ2-7; 7 bases line up with TRBD1. With V trimmed by 8 bases and J by 5 bases, 9 bases remained unmatched. The CDR3 contains 13 residues. Looked up from germline, CDR1 is SNHLY and CDR2 is FYNNEI. The CDR3 DNA follows: TGTGCCAGCGGTACGACAGGGTTCGACGAGCAGTACTTC. The encoded protein is CASGTTGFDEQYF.

The sample holds one count of this clone. V gene TRBV6-5 combines with J gene TRBJ2-1; 8 bases are shared with TRBD1. V dropped 4 bases and J dropped 8; count of bases not matched to a gene: 7. Looked up from germline, CDR1 is MNHEY and CDR2 is SVGAGI. This CDR3 has 14 amino acids. In DNA form, the CDR3 reads TGTGCCAGCAGTTCCCGACAGGGGAGGTATGAGCAGTTCTTC. Protein: CASSSRQGRYEQFF.

CDR3 region: CASIASKGYQDYGYTF. CDR3 nucleotide sequence: TGTGCCAGTATCGCCTCCAAGGGGTACCAGGACTATGGCTACACCTTC. The chain recombines TRBV19 with TRBJ1-2; D perhaps matches TRBD1 (5 bases). This CDR3 has 16 amino acids. CDR1 is LNHDA, CDR2 SQIVND, per germline (reference sequence). V was trimmed by 7 bases and J by 3 bases, leaving 21 bases between them.

The chain employs TRBV6-1 and TRBJ1-2; weak D call: TRBD1 (6 bases). Per germline, CDR1 MNHNS and CDR2 SASEGT. V was pared by 2 bases and J by 6 bases, with 13 bases between. This CDR3 is built from 14 residues. The CDR3 nucleotides are TGTGCCAGCAGTGAACAACAGGGAAGTGATGGCTACACCTTC. Translated: CASSEQQGSDGYTF.

This clone appeared once. This sequence joins TRBV5-1 and TRBJ2-7; D not resolved. Deletions cut 1 base from V and 4 bases from J, with 6 bases between. Germline loops: CDR1 SGHRS, CDR2 YFSETQ. The CDR3 extends over 12 amino acids. For the CDR3, the DNA is TGCGCCAGCAGCTTGCCCGGGTACGAGCAGTACTTC. Translated: CASSLPGYEQYF.

The gene calls are TRBV11-3 and TRBJ1-1; 9 nucleotides match TRBD1. Germline assignment: CDR1 SGHNT and CDR2 YENEEA. V dropped 5 bases and J dropped 4; count of bases not matched to a gene: 5. The CDR3 length is 14 residues. The CDR3 is CASSPGTGTTEAFF. The DNA for the CDR3 is TGTGCCAGCAGCCCTGGGACAGGGACCACTGAAGCTTTCTTT.

This clone was recorded a few times. V gene TRBV10-2 combines with J gene TRBJ1-2; D is unclear. CDR1 and CDR2 (germline): WSHSY, SAAADI. CDR3 length equals 14 residues. Trimming removed 7 bases from V and 6 bases from J, with 18 bases in between. The CDR3 coding sequence is TGCGCCAGCAATGCAGAGCTGGGCTTCAATGGCTACACCTTC. Translated, it gives CASNAELGFNGYTF.

The V call is TRBV5-4, the J call TRBJ2-5; 8 bases match TRBD2. CDR1 SGHNT and CDR2 YYREEE come from the germline V gene (reference sequence). The CDR3 is 14 residues long. The V segment lost 3 bases and the J segment 1 base; nucleotides outside the gene matches: 2. CDR3 region: CASSSTSGQETQYF. The CDR3, as DNA: TGTGCCAGCAGCTCAACTAGCGGCCAAGAGACCCAGTACTTC.